These 15 T cell receptor beta chains were all obtained from the same sample, sequenced in a study of Ad26.COV2.S vaccination and SARS-CoV-2 variants. This sample's treatment: some 19 received Ad26.COV2.S at low or high dose, single or two shots; 5 received placebo; per-sample allocation not given. The study sampled participants on day 63 after the first vaccine or placebo injection. Clones were sequenced by immunoSEQ multiplex PCR, and TCRdb holds only the in-frame ones, with some missing. The repertoire holds roughly 330,000 clones, about nine tenths seen once, with about 5.4% in the top ten. Sequences were derived from peripheral blood, sampled in a trial of Ad26.COV2.S vaccine versus placebo. The receptors shown here come from a person aged 18-65 years who received the Ad26.COV2.S COVID-19 vaccine or a placebo.

V usage is TRBV11-3 and J usage is TRBJ2-1; no firm D call. The V gene lost 4 bases and the J gene lost 0 bases, with 7 bases spanning the gap. CDR3 length: 14 amino acids. Per the germline V gene, CDR1 is SGHNT and CDR2 is YENEEA. The CDR3: CASSSLGSYNEQFF. As DNA, the CDR3 is TGTGCCAGCAGCTCATTAGGCTCCTACAATGAGCAGTTCTTC.

As DNA, the CDR3 is TGTGCCACCAGCAGACGACCGCTACTTTTGACCAATGAGCAGTTCTTC. It specifies CATSRRPLLLTNEQFF. The V and J genes are TRBV15 and TRBJ2-1; D not certain. Deletions cut 2 bases from V and 6 bases from J, with 17 bases between. Per the germline V gene, CDR1 is LNHNV and CDR2 is YYDKDF (reference sequence). This CDR3 contains 16 residues.

This clone was seen more than once but under ten times. The identical CDR3 is also encoded by other nucleotide sequences in the sample. The chain is built from TRBV2 and TRBJ1-3; D possibly corresponds to TRBD1 (5 bases). CDR1 SNHLY and CDR2 FYNNEI come from the germline V gene. Trimming cost V 6 bases and J 0 bases, with 12 bases left between them. The CDR3 contains 15 residues. CDR3 in amino acids: CASSPDRSSGNTIYF. The CDR3 DNA follows: TGTGCCAGCAGCCCCGACAGAAGCTCTGGAAACACCATATATTTT.

The chain is built from TRBV12-3 or TRBV12-4 and TRBJ1-5; TRBD1 aligns across 7 bases. Germline trimming cut 5 bases from V and 7 bases from J; bases unmatched to any gene: 5. The CDR3 contains 13 residues. The CDR3 DNA reads as TGTGCCAGCAGTCAGACAGGGATACAGCCCCAGCATTTT. Translated, it gives CASSQTGIQPQHF.

Of note for this clone: One junction end disagrees with the germline gene, perhaps due to a read error. V gene TRBV28 combines with J gene TRBJ1-6, with 9 positions matching TRBD1. Germline V gives CDR1 MDHEN, CDR2 SYDVKM. The CDR3 is 15 amino acids. The CDR3 sequence: CASSSPGTGKPPRDF. The CDR3 nucleotides read TGTGCCAGCAGTTCCCCCGGGACAGGGAAGCCGCCGCGGGACTTT.

The chain recombines TRBV6-2 or TRBV6-3 with TRBJ2-7; 13 positions match TRBD2. This CDR3 comprises 17 residues. Germline V gene data show CDR1 as MNHEY and CDR2 as SVGEGT. V trimming: 4 bases; J trimming: 3 bases; junction bases outside the gene matches: 9. DNA for the CDR3: TGTGCCAGCAGTTCTTTCGGGACTAGCGGGGTTCGCTACGAGCAGTACTTC. This sequence encodes CASSSFGTSGVRYEQYF.

V usage is TRBV10-2 and J usage is TRBJ2-7, with 13 bases fitting TRBD2. With V trimmed by 6 bases and J by 5 bases, 7 bases remained unmatched. There are 15 residues in the CDR3. Germline V lookup: CDR1 WSHSY, CDR2 SAAADI. The CDR3 nucleotides are TGCGCCAGCAGCCCGACTAGCGGGGGGACGAACGAGCAGTACTTC. Translating it yields CASSPTSGGTNEQYF.

In the case of this clone: The germline gene is not matched at one end of the junction; a read error may be the cause. V usage is TRBV6-2 or TRBV6-3 and J usage is TRBJ1-1, with 11 bases lining up with TRBD1. Germline V gene lookup returns CDR1 MNHEY and CDR2 SVGEGT. The CDR3 runs to 12 residues. The CDR3 bases are TGTGCCAGCAGCTATTGGACAGGGGGCAACGTCTTT. Protein product: CASSYWTGGNVF.

This chain uses TRBV29-1 with TRBJ1-1; TRBD1 matches 9 bases. Looked up from germline, CDR1 is SQVTM and CDR2 is ANQGSEA. The CDR3 length is 12 residues. The J segment lost 7 bases and the V segment lost 3 bases, leaving 3 bases of the junction unmatched. CDR3 bases: TGCAGCGTTGACAGGACAGGGGTTGAAGCTTTCTTT. It specifies CSVDRTGVEAFF.

The V call is TRBV24-1, the J call TRBJ2-1; D is unclear. The germline gives CDR1 KGHDR, CDR2 SFDVKD. The CDR3 extends over 17 amino acids. V gave up 2 bases and J gave up 2 bases, with 15 bases separating them. This CDR3 reads CATSDYFLGRTYNEQFF. The DNA of the CDR3 is TGTGCCACCAGTGATTACTTTCTTGGCAGGACCTACAATGAGCAGTTCTTC.

CDR3 sequence: CASSPTGPGGETQYF. CDR3 coding DNA: TGTGCCAGCAGCCCAACGGGACCAGGCGGGGAGACCCAGTACTTC. The J gene is TRBJ2-5, the V gene TRBV7-2; D is tentatively TRBD1 or TRBD2 (5 bases each). The germline gives CDR1 SGHTA, CDR2 FQGNSA. The CDR3 runs to 15 residues. V gave up 5 bases and J gave up 5 bases, with 18 bases separating them. The full variable domain, rest sourced from reference TRBV7-2 and TRBJ2-5, is GAGVSQSPSNKVTEKGKDVELRCDPISGHTALYWYRQSLGQGLEFLIYFQGNSAPDKSGLPSDRFSAERTGGSVSTLTIQRTQQEDSAVYLCASSPTGPGGETQYFGPGTRLLVL.

This rearrangement joins TRBV5-1 to TRBJ2-2, with TRBD1 as a possible D gene (5 bases). This CDR3 spans 17 amino acids. CDR1 SGHRS and CDR2 YFSETQ come from the germline V gene. The V end lost 0 bases, the J end lost 1 base, and 13 bases lay between the germline ends. This chain's CDR3 is CASSLGAGQRNTGELFF. Written as DNA, the CDR3 is TGCGCCAGCAGCTTGGGGGCAGGGCAGCGGAACACCGGGGAGCTGTTTTTT. The complete variable domain, with remaining parts taken from reference TRBV5-1 and TRBJ2-2, reads KAGVTQTPRYLIKTRGQQVTLSCSPISGHRSVSWYQQTPGQGLQFLFEYFSETQRNKGNFPGRFSGRQFSNSRSEMNVSTLELGDSALYLCASSLGAGQRNTGELFFGEGSRLTVL.

This chain uses TRBV7-9 with TRBJ1-6; no reliable D call. Germline CDR1 is SEHNR and CDR2 is FQNEAQ (reference sequence). Trimming removed 1 base at V and 10 bases at J, with 8 bases between. The CDR3 consists of 13 residues. In DNA, the CDR3 is TGTGCCAGCAGCTTAGAAGCGGGATCACCCCTCCACTTT. Translated: CASSLEAGSPLHF.

With regard to this clone: The same CDR3 can be traced to other DNA sequences in this sample. The V gene is TRBV5-4, the J gene TRBJ2-7; tentatively, D is TRBD2 (5 bases). The CDR3 contains 14 residues. The V end lost 0 bases, the J end lost 0 bases, and 7 bases lay between the germline ends. Germline CDR1 is SGHNT and CDR2 is YYREEE (reference sequence). The CDR3 nucleotides read TGTGCCAGCAGCTTGGGAGGGAGCTCCTACGAGCAGTACGTC. This sequence encodes CASSLGGSSYEQYV.

This clone was picked up a small number of times. J is TRBJ1-5 and V is TRBV7-9; tentatively, D is TRBD1 (6 bases). This CDR3 region has 13 residues. Germline CDR1 SEHNR, CDR2 FQNEAQ (reference sequence). The V end lost 2 bases, the J end lost 5 bases, and 7 bases lay between the germline ends. The CDR3 protein is CASSLQGYQPQHF. The CDR3 DNA reads TGTGCCAGCAGCTTACAGGGGTATCAGCCCCAGCATTTT. The whole variable domain, filled in from reference TRBV7-9 and TRBJ1-5, reads DTGVSQNPRHKITKRGQNVTFRCDPISEHNRLYWYRQTLGQGPEFLTYFQNEAQLEKSRLLSDRFSAERPKGSFSTLEIQRTEQGDSAMYLCASSLQGYQPQHFGDGTRLSIL.